The 20 T cell receptor beta chains in this list originate from one sample, sequenced in a study of radiation and T cells in renal cell carcinoma (TCRdb year 2020). Libraries were built with the immunoSEQ multiplex PCR assay. What TCRdb holds here is the immuneACCESS table cut down to in-frame rearrangements. Part of the clones is not present; checked against another copy, under half of the missing clones reflect an unresolved V gene, and the others are unexplained. Here the sample has 100,000 to 150,000 clones; approximately 82% occur a single time. In total, the top ten clones hold about 3% of the sample. The label giving this sample's time point can be read as: baseline pretreatment blood. Interpreted using the paper, the treatment or condition label stands for: 15 Gy SBRT to primary tumor, nephrectomy 4 weeks later. Material: blood, obtained from a patient whose treatment included radiotherapy and nephrectomy. The receptor source for this set is a woman between 55 and 75 years old with renal cell carcinoma.

The table lists this clone with a few counts. This chain connects TRBV14 to TRBJ1-3, with D maybe TRBD1 (5 bases). Germline-derived CDR1 and CDR2 are SGHDN and FVKESK. V was trimmed by 4 bases and J by 7 bases, leaving 17 bases between them. The CDR3 loop spans 15 amino acids. For the CDR3, the DNA is TGTGCCAGCAGCCGCCCAACCGGCGGGGGGAACACCATATATTTT. Amino acid sequence: CASSRPTGGGNTIYF. Using reference TRBV14 and TRBJ1-3 for the parts outside the CDR3, the full variable domain is EAGVTQFPSHSVIEKGQTVTLRCDPISGHDNLYWYRRVMGKEIKFLLHFVKESKQDESGMPNNRFLAERTGGTYSTLKVQPAELEDSGVYFCASSRPTGGGNTIYFGEGSWLTVV.

The chain joins TRBV7-9 to TRBJ1-1; TRBD1 aligns across 8 bases. The CDR3 consists of 13 residues. The V and J ends lost 3 bases and 6 bases, in that order; junction bases with no gene match: 3. Looked up from germline, CDR1 is SEHNR and CDR2 is FQNEAQ (reference sequence). The CDR3 region has the DNA TGTGCCAGCAGCTTCGGACAGGGACCTGAAGCTTTCTTT. Translated: CASSFGQGPEAFF.

This clone was counted once. The rearrangement joins TRBV19 to TRBJ1-5; 7 nucleotides agree with TRBD1. CDR3 length equals 18 residues. The junction had 18 bases not matched to a gene; V was cut back by 5 bases and J by 5 bases. Germline V gives CDR1 LNHDA, CDR2 SQIVND (reference sequence). The CDR3: CASSQNRGLGGIDQPQHF. CDR3 DNA sequence: TGTGCCAGTAGTCAAAACAGGGGACTCGGCGGTATCGATCAGCCCCAGCATTTT.

The chain couples TRBV7-8 to TRBJ2-5; 7 nucleotides match TRBD1. The DNA end is a closer match to TRBJ2-7, so the J assignment may be wrong. In germline, CDR1 is SGHVS, CDR2 FQNEAQ. The length of the CDR3 is 15 residues. The CDR3 nucleotides read TGTGCCAGCAGCTTAGACCGGGACAGATTCTACGAGCAGTACTTC. Translation gives CASSLDRDRFYEQYF.

The V gene is TRBV5-4, the J gene TRBJ2-6; D is possibly TRBD2 (5 bases). Trimming left V 0 bases short and J 4 bases short, with 14 bases between. The CDR3 has 17 amino acids. The germline V gene has CDR1 SGHNT and CDR2 YYREEE (reference sequence). The CDR3 protein is CASSLGRGNPGANVLTF. CDR3 bases: TGTGCCAGCAGCTTGGGCCGGGGAAACCCCGGGGCCAACGTCCTGACTTTC.

This clone was observed a few times. The V gene is TRBV6-4, the J gene TRBJ2-5; no reliable D call. This CDR3 has 13 amino acids. Trimming took off 5 bases at V and 2 bases at J, with 9 bases between the two ends. Germline lookup yields CDR1 MRHNA and CDR2 SNTAGT. This CDR3 reads CASSRDSQETQYF. DNA for the CDR3: TGTGCCAGCAGTAGGGATTCACAAGAGACCCAGTACTTC.

This chain connects TRBV5-4 to TRBJ1-3; D ambiguous. The germline CDR1 and CDR2 sequences are SGHNT and YYREEE (reference sequence). V gave up 3 bases and J gave up 4 bases, with 23 bases separating them. This CDR3 comprises 18 residues. CDR3 amino acids: CASSSILEPLRSGNTIYF. The CDR3 bases are TGTGCCAGCAGCTCGATCCTAGAACCGCTGAGGTCCGGAAACACCATATATTTT. Together with reference TRBV5-4 and TRBJ1-3, the CDR3 gives the full variable domain: ETGVTQSPTHLIKTRGQQVTLRCSSQSGHNTVSWYQQALGQGPQFIFQYYREEENGRGNFPPRFSGLQFPNYSSELNVNALELDDSALYLCASSSILEPLRSGNTIYFGEGSWLTVV.

V and J are TRBV11-2 and TRBJ2-7, with a tentative D call TRBD2 (5 bases). The CDR3 is 13 amino acids. Trimming removed 5 bases from V and 3 bases from J, with 11 bases in between. The germline gives CDR1 SGHAT, CDR2 FQNNGV. The CDR3 DNA follows: TGTGCCAGCAGCCCCCCAGCGGTCTACGAGCAGTACTTC. Residues: CASSPPAVYEQYF.

The chain couples TRBV7-2 to TRBJ1-3; D is possibly TRBD1 (5 bases). The V gene's germline CDR1 is SGHTA and CDR2 FQGNSA. This CDR3 region has 16 residues. Trimming stripped 5 bases from V and 0 bases from J, with 14 bases between. CDR3 nucleotides: TGTGCCAGCAGCCCAACCTCTGGGGGCTCTGGAAACACCATATATTTT. Amino acids: CASSPTSGGSGNTIYF.

The sample holds one count of this clone. The V and J genes are TRBV9 and TRBJ1-2; no definite D call. The CDR3 is 15 amino acids. CDR1 is SGDLS and CDR2 is YYNGEE in the germline V gene. Deletions cut 4 bases from V and 5 bases from J, with 18 bases between. The CDR3 bases are TGTGCCAGCAGCCCCCCCGCGGGAGGGATGTATGGCTACACCTTC. Protein sequence: CASSPPAGGMYGYTF.

This chain connects TRBV15 to TRBJ2-7; TRBD1 matches at 12 bases. Looked up from germline, CDR1 is LNHNV and CDR2 is YYDKDF (reference sequence). The V and J ends lost 0 bases and 6 bases, in that order; junction bases with no gene match: 6. This CDR3 is 16 amino acids long. CDR3: CATSRDPGTGGREQYF. DNA of the CDR3: TGTGCCACCAGCAGAGACCCCGGGACAGGGGGCCGCGAGCAGTACTTC.

CDR3 nucleotide sequence: TGTGCCAGCAGCCCCCTCGGGCGCATCGCGAACACCGGGGAGCTGTTTTTT. The encoded protein is CASSPLGRIANTGELFF. The chain is built from TRBV9 and TRBJ2-2, with D unclear. Germline CDR1 reads SGDLS; CDR2 reads YYNGEE. The CDR3 runs 17 residues. With 4 bases removed from V and 0 bases from J, the gap between germline ends came to 16 bases.

The genes are TRBV14 and TRBJ1-2; 7 bases match TRBD1. Germline V gene sequence: CDR1 SGHDN, CDR2 FVKESK. The CDR3 contains 20 residues. The ends lost 4 bases at V and 0 bases at J; junction bases unmatched: 20. Written as DNA, the CDR3 is TGTGCCAGCAGCCCTAATTTCTTACGGCCGGGACAGATGACTAACTATGGCTACACCTTC. Encoded protein: CASSPNFLRPGQMTNYGYTF.

The count of this clone is one. This chain uses TRBV4-2 with TRBJ1-5; D perhaps matches TRBD1 (6 bases). The germline V gene has CDR1 LGHNA and CDR2 YNFKEQ. Trimming removed 0 bases at V and 0 bases at J, with 15 bases between. The CDR3 spans 18 residues. In nucleotides, the CDR3 is TGTGCCAGCAGCCAAGAACAGGGTGCCGAATATAGCAATCAGCCCCAGCATTTT. This codes for CASSQEQGAEYSNQPQHF.

The CDR3 loop reads CASSLWAGGAWGYTF. Written as DNA, the CDR3 is TGTGCCAGCAGCTTGTGGGCAGGGGGCGCCTGGGGCTACACCTTC. The chain is built from TRBV5-4 and TRBJ1-2; 8 nucleotides agree with TRBD1. The germline CDR1 and CDR2 sequences are SGHNT and YYREEE (reference sequence). V gave up 1 base and J gave up 8 bases; unmatched junction bases: 10. CDR3 length equals 15 residues.

This chain connects TRBV6-5 to TRBJ2-5, with 7 nucleotides matching TRBD1. The V segment lost 4 bases and the J segment 5 bases; nucleotides outside the gene matches: 7. Germline CDR1 is MNHEY and CDR2 is SVGAGI. The CDR3 spans 14 residues. CDR3 amino acids: CASSSFRGRETQYF. The CDR3 coding sequence is TGTGCCAGCAGTTCCTTTAGGGGGCGGGAGACCCAGTACTTC.

The genes are TRBV5-4 and TRBJ2-2, with 10 bases lining up with TRBD1. This CDR3 has 15 amino acids. The germline gives CDR1 SGHNT, CDR2 YYREEE (reference sequence). Unmatched junction bases numbered 5, after V lost 4 bases and J lost 5 bases. The CDR3 reads CASSLQDRGTGELFF. The CDR3 bases are TGTGCCAGCAGCCTACAGGACAGGGGGACCGGGGAGCTGTTTTTT. Variable domain in full (rest from reference TRBV5-4 and TRBJ2-2): ETGVTQSPTHLIKTRGQQVTLRCSSQSGHNTVSWYQQALGQGPQFIFQYYREEENGRGNFPPRFSGLQFPNYSSELNVNALELDDSALYLCASSLQDRGTGELFFGEGSRLTVL.

This rearrangement joins TRBV9 to TRBJ2-3, with 12 bases matching TRBD2. CDR1 is SGDLS, CDR2 YYNGEE, per germline. The CDR3 is made up of 17 amino acids. V lost 6 bases, J lost 4 bases, and 12 bases stayed unmatched. CDR3 in DNA: TGTGCCAGCAAGGGGACTAGCGGGCACCCCGACGCAGATACGCAGTATTTT. This sequence encodes CASKGTSGHPDADTQYF. Together with reference TRBV9 and TRBJ2-3, the CDR3 gives the full variable domain: DSGVTQTPKHLITATGQRVTLRCSPRSGDLSVYWYQQSLDQGLQFLIQYYNGEERAKGNILERFSAQQFPDLHSELNLSSLELGDSALYFCASKGTSGHPDADTQYFGPGTRLTVL.

This chain connects TRBV4-1 to TRBJ2-3; unclear D gene. Germline CDR1 is MGHRA and CDR2 is YSYEKL. V was shortened by 1 base and J by 0 bases, with 8 bases between the two germline ends. The length of the CDR3 is 15 residues. The CDR3 bases are TGCGCCAGCAGCCAAGCTGCACCGAGCACAGATACGCAGTATTTT. Its translation is CASSQAAPSTDTQYF.

The rearrangement links TRBV7-2 to TRBJ1-5; D remains ambiguous. This CDR3 is 16 amino acids long. Germline-derived CDR1 and CDR2 are SGHTA and FQGNSA. V was shortened by 3 bases and J by 6 bases, with 18 bases between the two germline ends. CDR3 residues: CASSFLPRPGSQPQHF. In DNA, the CDR3 is TGTGCCAGCAGCTTTTTGCCCCGTCCGGGAAGTCAGCCCCAGCATTTT.